This TCR beta chain is drawn from a study of graft-versus-host responses after intestinal transplantation. Background on the study: Transplants given to recipients were multivisceral, liver-intestinal, or isolated intestinal. All recipients got anti-thymocyte globulin induction, then tacrolimus and steroids for 3 to 4 years.

Findings and caveats of the study: Some GvH clones were seen earlier in gut or blood, suggesting intestinal origin. GvH clone levels peaked in circulation, and this peak was associated with early post-transplant HvG declines.

Only in-frame clones appear in the TCRdb table, and some are missing; sequencing was by immunoSEQ multiplex PCR. This table has about 25,000 clones, more than 80% appearing once. For this clone: No antigen is known for it.

V shed 4 bases and J 7 bases; nucleotides not matched to a gene: 1. This CDR3 has 13 residues. Germline CDR1 is MNHNS and CDR2 is SASEGT. The material was PBMCs, obtained 18 days after transplant. This chain uses TRBV6-1 with TRBJ1-6; 7 bases are a match to TRBD1. This clonotype originated in a human patient who received an intestinal transplant, so some T cells may come from the graft donor. CDR3 coding DNA: TGTGCCAGCAGTGGGACAGGCAATTCACCCCTCCACTTT. Protein sequence: CASSGTGNSPLHF.